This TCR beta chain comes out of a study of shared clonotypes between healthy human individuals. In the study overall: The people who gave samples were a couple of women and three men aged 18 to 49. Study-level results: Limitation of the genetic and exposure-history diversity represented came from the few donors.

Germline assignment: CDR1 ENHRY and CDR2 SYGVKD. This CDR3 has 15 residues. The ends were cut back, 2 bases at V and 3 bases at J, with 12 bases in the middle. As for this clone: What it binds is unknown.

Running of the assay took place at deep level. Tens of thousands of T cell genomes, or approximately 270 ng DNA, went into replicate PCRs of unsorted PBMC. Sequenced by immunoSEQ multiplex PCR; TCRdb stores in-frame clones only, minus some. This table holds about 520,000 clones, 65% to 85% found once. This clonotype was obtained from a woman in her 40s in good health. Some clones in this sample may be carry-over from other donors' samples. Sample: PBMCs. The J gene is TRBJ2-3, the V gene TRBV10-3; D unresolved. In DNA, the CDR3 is TGTGCCATCAGTGAGGGTGCGGAAGGTACAGATACGCAGTATTTT. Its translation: CAISEGAEGTDTQYF.